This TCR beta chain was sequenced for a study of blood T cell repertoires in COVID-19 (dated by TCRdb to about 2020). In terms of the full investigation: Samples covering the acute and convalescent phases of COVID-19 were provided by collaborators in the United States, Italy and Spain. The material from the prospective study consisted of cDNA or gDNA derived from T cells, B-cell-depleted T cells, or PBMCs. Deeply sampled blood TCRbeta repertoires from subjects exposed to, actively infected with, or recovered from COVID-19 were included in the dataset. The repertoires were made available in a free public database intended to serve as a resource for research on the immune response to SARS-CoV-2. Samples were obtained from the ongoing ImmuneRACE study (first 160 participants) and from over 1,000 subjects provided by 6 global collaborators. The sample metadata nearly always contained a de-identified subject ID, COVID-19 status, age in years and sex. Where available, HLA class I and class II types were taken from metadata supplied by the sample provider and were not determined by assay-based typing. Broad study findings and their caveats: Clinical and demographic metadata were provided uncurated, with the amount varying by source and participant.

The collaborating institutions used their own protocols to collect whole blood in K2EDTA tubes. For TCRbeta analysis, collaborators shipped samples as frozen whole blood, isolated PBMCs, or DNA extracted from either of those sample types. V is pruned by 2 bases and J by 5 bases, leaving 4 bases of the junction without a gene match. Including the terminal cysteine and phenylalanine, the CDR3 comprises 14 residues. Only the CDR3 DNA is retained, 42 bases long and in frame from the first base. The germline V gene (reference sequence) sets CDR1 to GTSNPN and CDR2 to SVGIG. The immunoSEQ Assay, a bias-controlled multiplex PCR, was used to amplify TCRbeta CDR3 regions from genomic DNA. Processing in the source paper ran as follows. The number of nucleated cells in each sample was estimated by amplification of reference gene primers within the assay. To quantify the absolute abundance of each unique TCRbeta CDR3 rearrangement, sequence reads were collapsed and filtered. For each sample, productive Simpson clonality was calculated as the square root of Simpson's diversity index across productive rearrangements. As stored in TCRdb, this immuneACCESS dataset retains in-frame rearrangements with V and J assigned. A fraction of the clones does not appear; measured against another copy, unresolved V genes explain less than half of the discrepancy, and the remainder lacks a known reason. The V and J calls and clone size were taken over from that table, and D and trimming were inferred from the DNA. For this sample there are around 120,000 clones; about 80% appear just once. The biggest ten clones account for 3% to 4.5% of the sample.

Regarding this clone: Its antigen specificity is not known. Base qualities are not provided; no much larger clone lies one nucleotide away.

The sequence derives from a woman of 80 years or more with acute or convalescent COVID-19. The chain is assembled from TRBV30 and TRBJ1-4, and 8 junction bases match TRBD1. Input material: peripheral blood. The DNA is TGTGCCTGGAGTTGGACAGGGCCAAATGAAAAACTGTTTTTT. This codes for CAWSWTGPNEKLFF.